This is a list of T cell receptor beta chains from one sample in a study of T cells after yellow fever vaccination. MiXCR was run by TCRdb on the 5' RACE reads, yielding one entry per CDR3 protein. The sample contains 300,000 or so distinct CDR3 sequences, 6.8% of which appear only once. The sequences come from PBMCs, collected about 49 days after the first yellow fever vaccination. These receptors originate from a man younger than 30 who received the YFV17D yellow fever vaccine. Each CDR3 is given with its conserved first and last residue. Each record gives: D gene, J gene, V gene, clone size, CDR3 protein, CDR3 DNA. A D gene is named only where the DNA matches it firmly. Clone size, where shown, is once, few, many, or a class for clones that have expanded.

TRBD2,TRBJ2-1,TRBV29-1,many,CSVDPSGGASYNEQFF,TGCAGCGTTGACCCTAGCGGGGGGGCCTCCTACAATGAGCAGTTCTTC
TRBD1,TRBJ1-2,TRBV7-9,few,CASSSSTGGTNYGYTF,TGTGCCAGCAGCTCGAGTACAGGGGGGACCAACTATGGCTACACCTTC
-,TRBJ1-1,TRBV19,few,CASSIGVNTEAFF,TGTGCCAGTAGTATCGGGGTGAACACTGAAGCTTTCTTT
-,TRBJ1-2,TRBV27,few,CASAHLGGYTF,TGTGCCAGCGCTCACTTAGGGGGCTACACCTTC
-,TRBJ2-6,TRBV5-1,many,CASSFSDREDVLTF,TGCGCCAGCAGCTTCAGTGACAGGGAGGACGTCCTGACTTTC
-,TRBJ2-5,TRBV9,-,CASSEGGGGGETQYF,TGTGCCAGCAGCGAGGGGGGAGGAGGAGGGGAGACCCAGTACTTC
-,TRBJ1-6,TRBV28,few,CASSAGGTFKNSPLHF,TGTGCCAGCAGTGCCGGAGGGACATTCAAAAATTCACCCCTCCACTTT
TRBD1,TRBJ1-2,TRBV20-1,few,CSARTGGIFGYTF,TGCAGTGCTAGGACAGGGGGAATCTTTGGCTACACCTTC
-,TRBJ2-1,TRBV19,-,CASSIGHYNEQFF,TGTGCCAGTAGTATAGGCCACTACAATGAGCAGTTCTTC
-,TRBJ1-5,TRBV9,-,CALTRTNQPQHF,TGTGCCCTAACCCGGACAAATCAGCCCCAGCATTTT
-,TRBJ2-1,TRBV13,-,CASSLGENYYNEQFF,TGTGCCAGCAGCTTAGGAGAAAACTACTACAATGAGCAGTTCTTC
TRBD1,TRBJ1-2,TRBV6-5,-,CASRTTGGGYTF,TGTGCCAGCAGGACGACAGGGGGAGGCTACACCTTC
-,TRBJ1-1,TRBV12-3/TRBV12-4,many,CASNLIPGITEAFF,TGTGCCAGTAATCTCATCCCAGGGATTACTGAAGCTTTCTTT
TRBD1,TRBJ2-5,TRBV20-1,-,CSARGQAKETQYF,TGCAGTGCTAGGGGACAGGCCAAAGAGACCCAGTACTTC
-,TRBJ2-3,TRBV5-5,once,CASSPGLGGLQYF,TGTGCCAGCAGCCCTGGGCTCGGCGGCTTGCAGTATTTT
-,TRBJ1-2,TRBV4-1,few,CASSPPGLNYGYTF,TGCGCCAGCAGCCCCCCGGGTCTTAACTATGGCTACACCTTC
-,TRBJ2-3,TRBV28,few,CASRRKGGRSDTQYF,TGTGCCAGCCGCCGGAAGGGGGGGCGTTCAGATACGCAGTATTTT
-,TRBJ2-7,TRBV10-2,few,CASRPLGRDYEQYF,TGCGCCAGCAGACCCCTGGGCAGGGACTACGAGCAGTACTTC
TRBD1,TRBJ1-2,TRBV11-1,-,CASRPPQQDRGVPDYGYTF,TGTGCCAGCAGACCTCCCCAGCAGGACAGGGGTGTACCAGACTATGGCTACACCTTC
-,TRBJ2-7,TRBV5-1,-,CASSAQGSSYEQYF,TGCGCCAGCAGCGCCCAGGGGAGCTCCTACGAGCAGTACTTC
-,TRBJ2-7,TRBV15,-,CATTPGPAYEQYF,TGTGCCACCACCCCGGGACCGGCCTACGAGCAGTACTTC
-,TRBJ2-1,TRBV12-3/TRBV12-4,-,CASSELDGEFF,TGTGCCAGCAGTGAACTGGACGGGGAGTTCTTC
-,TRBJ2-7,TRBV6-2/TRBV6-3,-,CASSYSPDRAYEQYF,TGTGCCAGCAGTTACTCCCCGGACCGTGCCTACGAGCAGTACTTC
-,TRBJ2-5,TRBV7-3,-,CASSLGGNGETQYF,TGTGCCAGCAGCTTAGGAGGGAACGGGGAGACCCAGTACTTC
TRBD1,TRBJ1-3,TRBV5-4,-,CASSLAPGQGAGTIYF,TGTGCCAGCAGCTTGGCCCCGGGACAGGGGGCAGGCACCATATATTTT
-,TRBJ2-7,TRBV7-2,few,CASSLPDSYEQYF,TGTGCCAGCAGCCTACCTGACAGCTACGAGCAGTACTTC
TRBD1,TRBJ1-5,TRBV7-2,-,CASSLGTGLAKPQHF,TGTGCCAGCAGCTTAGGGACAGGCCTCGCGAAGCCCCAGCATTTT
-,TRBJ1-2,TRBV5-1,many,CASSLTGSYGYTF,TGCGCCAGCAGCTTGACAGGGTCCTATGGCTACACCTTC
-,TRBJ1-1,TRBV7-2,few,CASSLEYIAEAFF,TGTGCCAGCAGCTTAGAGTACATAGCTGAAGCTTTCTTT
-,TRBJ2-4,TRBV6-6,many,CASGKQENIQYF,TGTGCCAGCGGAAAACAGGAAAACATTCAGTACTTC
-,TRBJ1-2,TRBV4-3,-,CASSQDGKRGYTF,TGCGCCAGCAGCCAAGACGGCAAGAGAGGCTACACCTTC
-,TRBJ1-1,TRBV10-3,few,CAISDRVKAFF,TGTGCCATCAGTGACAGGGTAAAAGCTTTCTTT
-,TRBJ2-6,TRBV19,-,CASSIVSSGANVLTF,TGTGCCAGTAGTATTGTATCCTCTGGGGCCAACGTCCTGACTTTC
TRBD2,TRBJ2-7,TRBV30,few,CAWSRGLAGLDEQYF,TGTGCCTGGAGCAGGGGACTAGCGGGGCTGGACGAGCAGTACTTC
TRBD1,TRBJ1-2,TRBV11-2,-,CASSRLTRTGSSYGYTF,TGTGCCAGCAGCCGCTTAACCCGGACAGGGTCGTCGTATGGCTACACCTTC
TRBD2,TRBJ2-1,TRBV11-1,-,CASSSRGSGTSGRNEQFF,TGTGCCAGCAGCTCGAGGGGTTCAGGGACTAGCGGTAGGAATGAGCAGTTCTTC
-,TRBJ1-4,TRBV5-1,few,CASSSYGQTNEKLFF,TGCGCCAGCAGCTCTTACGGACAGACTAATGAAAAACTGTTTTTT
TRBD1,TRBJ2-5,TRBV24-1,many,CATSAGGVETQYF,TGTGCCACCTCAGCAGGGGGCGTTGAGACCCAGTACTTC
-,TRBJ2-1,TRBV12-3/TRBV12-4,few,CASVGWARSDEQFF,TGTGCCAGCGTGGGCTGGGCTCGGAGCGATGAGCAGTTCTTC
-,TRBJ2-2,TRBV4-2,few,CASSHDITPDTGELFF,TGTGCCAGCAGCCATGACATCACCCCGGACACCGGGGAGCTGTTTTTT
-,TRBJ2-5,TRBV29-1,-,CSAANGAGGTQYF,TGCAGCGCCGCGAACGGCGCCGGGGGGACCCAGTACTTC
-,TRBJ2-2,TRBV18,few,CASSPQENTGELFF,TGTGCCAGCTCACCACAAGAGAACACCGGGGAGCTGTTTTTT
TRBD2,TRBJ2-7,TRBV27,-,CASDSGGEQYF,TGTGCCAGTGATAGCGGGGGCGAGCAGTACTTC
-,TRBJ1-3,TRBV3-1,few,CASSQEAGNTIYF,TGTGCCAGCAGCCAAGAGGCGGGGAACACCATATATTTT
-,TRBJ1-1,TRBV3-1,few,CASSQDRGGYTEAFF,TGTGCCAGCAGCCAAGATCGCGGGGGATACACTGAAGCTTTCTTT
-,TRBJ1-2,TRBV5-1,few,CASSPARSPF,TGCGCCAGCAGCCCGGCGAGGAGTCCCTTC
TRBD1,TRBJ2-3,TRBV14,few,CASSQTTGGDTQYF,TGTGCCAGCAGCCAAACTACAGGGGGCGATACGCAGTATTTT
TRBD1,TRBJ1-3,TRBV6-1,-,CASSKLRTGGSGNTIYF,TGTGCCAGCAGTAAACTCAGAACAGGGGGAAGTGGAAACACCATATATTTT
TRBD1,TRBJ2-5,TRBV7-9,-,CASSPNRGDETQYF,TGTGCCAGCAGCCCCAACAGGGGGGACGAGACCCAGTACTTC
-,TRBJ2-2,TRBV7-3,-,CASSQRVNTGELFF,TGTGCCAGCAGCCAACGGGTGAACACCGGGGAGCTGTTTTTT
TRBD2,TRBJ2-3,TRBV7-2,-,CASSSGTSGAPPQYF,TGTGCCAGCAGCTCCGGGACTAGCGGGGCCCCGCCACAGTATTTT
-,TRBJ2-2,TRBV5-1,many,CASSLGNTGELFF,TGCGCCAGCAGCTTAGGAAACACCGGGGAGCTGTTTTTT
TRBD1,TRBJ2-3,TRBV11-2,-,CASSLEGAGGGTDTQYF,TGTGCCAGCAGCTTAGAAGGGGCAGGGGGCGGTACAGATACGCAGTATTTT
-,TRBJ1-5,TRBV18,-,CASSPNINNSNQPQHF,TGTGCCAGCTCACCAAATATAAATAATAGCAATCAGCCCCAGCATTTT
-,TRBJ2-2,TRBV5-1,many,CASSFHELNTGELFF,TGCGCCAGCAGCTTTCATGAACTGAACACCGGGGAGCTGTTTTTT
-,TRBJ2-2,TRBV24-1,few,CATSDASPGTGELFF,TGTGCCACCAGTGATGCCTCTCCGGGGACCGGGGAGCTGTTTTTT
-,TRBJ2-7,TRBV5-1,-,CASSLEGQGIYEQYF,TGCGCCAGCAGCTTGGAGGGCCAGGGGATCTACGAGCAGTACTTC
-,TRBJ2-1,TRBV7-9,few,CASSPSWGGLDNEQFF,TGTGCCAGCAGCCCTTCGTGGGGGGGCCTAGACAATGAGCAGTTCTTC
-,TRBJ1-2,TRBV20-1,few,CSARLGATGYTF,TGCAGTGCTAGGTTGGGTGCGACTGGCTACACCTTC